The T cell receptor beta chain described here comes from a study of identical twins. CDR1 SGHRS and CDR2 YFSETQ come from the germline V gene. The CDR3 runs 14 residues. Trimming took 2 bases from V and 5 from J, leaving 13 bases between them. Overall study findings and caveats: The study based its conclusions on cross-sectional statistical analysis and did not follow the same donors.

Template switching (which added a universal primer site) was used, and cDNA carried unique molecular identifiers. From the 5' RACE reads, TCRdb called clonotypes with MiXCR, one entry per CDR3 protein. The sample lists about 470,000 distinct CDR3 sequences, 24% occurring once. This clonotype has just a few counts. The target antigen is unknown. These data are also associated with another study on T cells expressing NK-cell markers. This second study notes: In more than five donors, dominant CD3+CD56+NKG2C+ clonotypes ranked among the top 10 CD8+ clonotypes.

This sequence originates from a woman between 18 and 29 years old in good health. The material sequenced was CD4+ T cells sorted from blood. The chain links TRBV5-1 to TRBJ1-2; a weak D match, TRBD1 (5 bases). The CDR3 is CASSLEQGGYGYTF. Written as DNA, the CDR3 is TGCGCCAGCAGCTTAGAGCAGGGAGGATATGGCTACACCTTC.